This is a list of T cell receptor beta chains from one sample in a study of PD-L1 blockade in urothelial cancer. TCRdb keeps only in-frame clones here, not all; method: immunoSEQ multiplex PCR. The sample carries 40,000 to 55,000 clones, over 70% recorded once. The sequences come from PBMCs, collected around atezolizumab (anti-PD-L1) treatment. These receptors all stem from a middle-aged man with urothelial cancer. CDR3s include the opening cysteine and the closing phenylalanine or tryptophan. A D gene is named only where the DNA matches it firmly. Size is omitted from some rows. Given values are once, few, many or a class for expanded clones.

TRBV5-4,.,.,TRBJ2-3,CATRRGLTDTQYF,TGTGCCACTAGGCGGGGACTGACAGATACGCAGTATTTT
TRBV18,many,.,TRBJ2-3,CASSPGGDTQYF,TGTGCCAGCTCACCAGGAGGAGATACGCAGTATTTT
TRBV10-2,.,TRBD1,TRBJ1-5,CASSRDSYNQPQHF,TGCGCCAGCAGTAGGGACAGTTACAATCAGCCCCAGCATTTT
TRBV9,few,TRBD2,TRBJ2-1,CASSVVSAGGGYNEQFF,TGTGCCAGCAGCGTAGTTTCCGCGGGAGGGGGGTACAATGAGCAGTTCTTC
TRBV7-3,.,.,TRBJ1-1,CASSLSPGENTEAFF,TGTGCCAGCAGCTTAAGCCCGGGAGAGAACACTGAAGCTTTCTTT
TRBV10-1,.,.,TRBJ2-7,CASSDSFGQYF,TGCGCCAGCAGTGATAGCTTCGGGCAGTACTTC
TRBV19,.,TRBD1,TRBJ1-5,CASRGQGGGQPQHF,TGTGCCAGTCGTGGACAGGGCGGAGGACAGCCCCAGCATTTT
TRBV5-4,.,.,TRBJ2-7,CASSQGTQEQYF,TGTGCCAGCAGCCAGGGGACCCAAGAGCAGTACTTC
TRBV4-3,.,.,TRBJ1-2,CASSQGGAGVGYTF,TGCGCCAGCAGCCAAGGTGGAGCGGGGGTGGGCTACACCTTC
TRBV14,.,.,TRBJ2-3,CASSPYTYGAADTQYF,TGTGCCAGCAGCCCCTATACTTATGGGGCGGCAGATACGCAGTATTTT
TRBV25-1,.,TRBD2,TRBJ2-7,CASRGGSYEQYF,TGTGCCAGCCGGGGCGGGAGCTACGAGCAGTACTTC
TRBV28,.,.,TRBJ1-2,CASHYRANYGYTF,TGTGCCAGCCACTACCGAGCTAACTATGGCTACACCTTC
TRBV11-2,.,TRBD2,TRBJ2-5,CASSFRRLLAGGDGETQYF,TGTGCCAGCAGCTTCAGACGTCTCCTAGCGGGAGGTGACGGAGAGACCCAGTACTTC
TRBV18,.,.,TRBJ2-5,CASSPTGGETQYF,TGTGCCAGCTCACCTACGGGTGGGGAGACCCAGTACTTC
TRBV6-1,.,TRBD1,TRBJ1-4,CASSGQGTDLNEKLFF,TGTGCCAGCAGTGGCCAGGGGACAGACCTTAATGAAAAACTGTTTTTT
TRBV9,.,TRBD2,TRBJ2-2,CASSPTPYPAGEFGELFF,TGTGCCAGCAGCCCAACCCCCTATCCAGCGGGAGAGTTCGGGGAGCTGTTTTTT
TRBV29-1,.,.,TRBJ1-4,CSVAKNEGEKLFF,TGCAGCGTAGCTAAGAATGAGGGAGAAAAACTGTTTTTT
TRBV5-4,once,.,TRBJ2-3,CASSLRGEPHTQYF,TGTGCCAGCAGCCTCAGGGGAGAGCCCCATACGCAGTATTTT
TRBV7-3,.,.,TRBJ2-5,CASSALARETQYF,TGTGCCAGCAGCGCCTTAGCTAGAGAGACCCAGTACTTC
TRBV7-3,.,.,TRBJ2-5,CASNRSPGETQYF,TGTGCCAGCAACCGGAGTCCGGGAGAGACCCAGTACTTC
TRBV4-2,.,TRBD2,TRBJ2-3,CASSQERLAGIEYF,TGTGCCAGCAGCCAAGAACGCCTAGCGGGAATAGAATATTTT
TRBV27,.,.,TRBJ2-1,CASSRASNHEQFF,TGTGCCAGCAGTCGCGCTAGTAATCATGAGCAGTTCTTC
TRBV5-1,.,.,TRBJ2-3,CASSLGGATRTDTQYF,TGCGCCAGCAGCTTGGGAGGCGCGACCCGCACAGATACGCAGTATTTT
TRBV7-6,.,TRBD1,TRBJ1-2,CASSSQGAEGYTF,TGTGCCAGCAGCTCACAGGGGGCGGAGGGCTACACCTTC
TRBV29-1,.,.,TRBJ2-7,CSVDFGGQYF,TGCAGCGTCGACTTTGGCGGGCAGTACTTC
TRBV6-6,.,TRBD1,TRBJ2-7,CASRAGQGAYEQYF,TGTGCCAGCAGGGCGGGACAGGGGGCGTACGAGCAGTACTTC
TRBV19,.,TRBD2,TRBJ2-1,CASSKGRTSWRVVEQFF,TGTGCCAGTAGTAAGGGGAGGACTAGCTGGAGGGTAGTTGAGCAGTTCTTC
TRBV10-1,.,.,TRBJ2-1,CASSGGFHYNEQFF,TGCGCCAGCAGTGGGGGCTTCCACTACAATGAGCAGTTCTTC
TRBV4-2,.,TRBD2,TRBJ2-1,CASSQDLTSGSRNNEQFF,TGTGCCAGCAGCCAAGACCTAACTAGCGGGAGTAGAAACAATGAGCAGTTCTTC
TRBV11-2,.,.,TRBJ2-3,CASSSSSPLDTQYF,TGTGCCAGCAGCTCCTCCTCCCCCTTGGATACGCAGTATTTT
TRBV7-2,.,.,TRBJ2-5,CASSARRTEARTQYF,TGTGCCAGCAGCGCCCGGAGGACGGAGGCTCGGACCCAGTACTTC
TRBV5-1,.,TRBD1,TRBJ2-5,CASSLGTGPPYQETQYF,TGCGCCAGCAGCTTGGGGACAGGGCCCCCGTACCAAGAGACCCAGTACTTC
TRBV7-6,once,TRBD2,TRBJ2-1,CASSLGTSGSGTPYNEQFF,TGTGCCAGCAGCTTAGGCACTAGCGGGAGCGGGACCCCGTACAATGAGCAGTTCTTC
TRBV25-1,once,.,TRBJ2-1,CASERPPNEQFF,TGTGCCAGCGAGCGTCCTCCCAATGAGCAGTTCTTC
TRBV5-1,.,.,TRBJ2-3,CASSLVADFTDTQYF,TGCGCCAGCAGCTTGGTAGCGGACTTCACAGATACGCAGTATTTT
TRBV19,.,TRBD1,TRBJ1-5,CASSIVQDRVKPQHF,TGTGCCAGTAGTATAGTCCAGGACAGGGTAAAGCCCCAGCATTTT
TRBV11-2,once,TRBD2,TRBJ2-7,CASSFMTSGIYEQYF,TGTGCCAGCAGCTTTATGACTAGCGGGATTTACGAGCAGTACTTC
TRBV6-5,.,.,TRBJ1-2,CASSYSTGGRRGYTF,TGTGCCAGCAGTTACTCGACGGGGGGCCGGAGGGGCTACACCTTC
TRBV19,.,TRBD1,TRBJ1-1,CASSIPGTGNTEAFF,TGTGCCAGTAGTATCCCCGGGACAGGGAACACTGAAGCTTTCTTT
TRBV7-8,.,TRBD2,TRBJ2-3,CASSLAPGEGGTDTQYF,TGTGCCAGCAGCTTAGCGCCCGGGGAGGGTGGCACAGATACGCAGTATTTT
TRBV28,once,.,TRBJ2-1,CASSTYNEQFF,TGTGCCAGCAGCACATACAATGAGCAGTTCTTC
TRBV5-1,.,TRBD2,TRBJ2-1,CASSLGLAGDYNEQFF,TGCGCCAGCAGCTTGGGACTAGCGGGAGATTACAATGAGCAGTTCTTC
TRBV5-5,.,TRBD2,TRBJ2-1,CASSLGPGTSTEQFF,TGTGCCAGCAGCTTGGGCCCCGGGACTAGCACTGAGCAGTTCTTC
TRBV6-1,.,.,TRBJ1-5,CASSERGTVYSNQPQHF,TGTGCCAGCAGTGAACGCGGGACGGTTTATAGCAATCAGCCCCAGCATTTT
TRBV18,.,.,TRBJ1-1,CASSDGQHTEAFF,TGTGCCAGCTCGGACGGACAGCACACTGAAGCTTTCTTT